This T cell receptor (beta chain) comes out of a study of T cell changes during pregnancy in multiple sclerosis. Profiled with immunoSEQ multiplex PCR; TCRdb holds only in-frame clones, not every one. Among tens of thousands of clones, around 93% were seen once, and the ten largest hold around 2.3%. Unmatched junction bases numbered 7, after V lost 5 bases and J lost 0 bases. Germline values: CDR1 SGHTA, CDR2 FQGTGA. CDR3 length equals 16 residues. The chain is built from TRBV7-3 and TRBJ2-3, with TRBD1 matching 8 bases. Sequenced here: peripheral blood, sampled in the second trimester of pregnancy. This receptor was taken from a female donor with multiple sclerosis, enrolled in a pregnancy study. The CDR3 region has the DNA TGTGCCAGCAGCCTGGGGACAGGACTAAGCACAGATACGCAGTATTTT. Its translation is CASSLGTGLSTDTQYF.